These T cell receptor beta chains were read from a single sample in a study of blood T cell repertoires in COVID-19. The method was immunoSEQ multiplex PCR; TCRdb's version includes in-frame clones alone and lacks a portion of them. The table records a few hundred thousand clones, around nine tenths of them present only once. Sequences were obtained from PBMCs or T cells enriched from blood (not recorded which). The receptor set was obtained from a middle-aged woman who had recovered from COVID-19. Each CDR3 is given with its conserved first and last residue. A D gene is named only where the DNA matches it firmly. A row's size may be missing; if present it is once, few, many or a size class.

v_gene,abundance,len,d_gene,j_gene,CDR3aa,CDR3nt
TRBV6-2/TRBV6-3,NA,16,TRBD2,TRBJ2-5,CASSVMTSGKGETQYF,TGTGCCAGCAGTGTAATGACTAGCGGGAAGGGAGAGACCCAGTACTTC
TRBV10-1,NA,17,TRBD2,TRBJ2-3,CASSDNSGRAGGDTQYF,TGCGCCAGCAGTGATAATAGCGGGAGGGCCGGTGGAGATACGCAGTATTTT
TRBV6-6,NA,16,NA,TRBJ1-3,CASSYSRLSSGNTIYF,TGTGCCAGCAGTTACTCGAGGTTAAGCTCTGGAAACACCATATATTTT
TRBV19,NA,16,TRBD2,TRBJ2-1,CASRGKEGLAYNEQFF,TGTGCCAGTAGGGGGAAGGAGGGACTAGCTTACAATGAGCAGTTCTTC
TRBV5-4,NA,13,NA,TRBJ1-2,CASSLETGRGYTF,TGTGCCAGCAGCTTGGAGACAGGTCGTGGCTACACCTTC
TRBV9,NA,12,NA,TRBJ2-5,CASSGEVETQYF,TGTGCCAGCAGCGGCGAGGTCGAGACCCAGTACTTC
TRBV7-9,NA,14,TRBD1,TRBJ2-5,CASRQTGEEETQYF,TGTGCCAGCAGACAGACAGGGGAAGAAGAGACCCAGTACTTC
TRBV5-3,once,14,NA,TRBJ2-7,CARSTRKCSYEQYF,TGTGCCAGAAGCACTAGGAAGTGTTCCTACGAGCAGTACTTC
TRBV19,NA,16,TRBD1,TRBJ1-5,CASSLQTGVSNQPQHF,TGTGCCAGTAGTCTACAGACAGGGGTGAGCAATCAGCCCCAGCATTTT
TRBV6-2/TRBV6-3,NA,14,TRBD2,TRBJ2-7,CASSYGTSVNEQYF,TGTGCCAGCAGTTACGGGACTAGTGTGAACGAGCAGTACTTC
TRBV5-6,once,15,NA,TRBJ2-7,CASSLAATGVYEQYF,TGTGCCAGCAGCTTGGCAGCCACAGGTGTGTACGAGCAGTACTTC
TRBV12-3/TRBV12-4,NA,13,TRBD1,TRBJ1-6,CASRTGGNSPLHF,TGTGCCAGCAGGACAGGGGGGAATTCACCCCTCCACTTT
TRBV4-2,NA,18,TRBD2,TRBJ2-4,CASSQGADRGVAKNIQYF,TGTGCCAGCAGCCAAGGGGCCGATCGGGGGGTAGCCAAAAACATTCAGTACTTC
TRBV4-2,NA,14,NA,TRBJ1-1,CASSQAGSQLEAFF,TGTGCCAGCAGCCAAGCAGGGTCTCAGCTGGAAGCTTTCTTT
TRBV4-3,once,15,TRBD2,TRBJ2-7,CASSPVAGRSYEQYF,TGCGCCAGCAGCCCGGTAGCGGGAAGGTCCTACGAGCAGTACTTC
TRBV6-5,NA,16,TRBD1,TRBJ2-5,CASSSKRTGRWETQYF,TGTGCCAGCAGTTCTAAACGGACAGGGAGGTGGGAGACCCAGTACTTC
TRBV6-4,NA,17,NA,TRBJ1-4,CASSLWGGKTPDEKLFF,TGTGCCAGCAGTCTCTGGGGGGGGAAGACTCCCGATGAAAAACTGTTTTTT
TRBV5-6,NA,14,TRBD1,TRBJ1-6,CASSPPGQGRPLHF,TGTGCCAGCAGCCCACCCGGACAGGGGAGACCCCTCCACTTT
TRBV12-3/TRBV12-4,NA,13,NA,TRBJ2-3,CASMYGSTDTQYF,TGTGCCAGCATGTACGGGAGCACAGATACGCAGTATTTT
TRBV7-2,NA,18,TRBD1,TRBJ1-5,CASSLDGTGLLDNQPQHF,TGTGCCAGCAGCTTAGATGGGACAGGGTTGCTGGACAATCAGCCCCAGCATTTT
TRBV5-4,NA,14,NA,TRBJ2-1,CASSLVGGYGEQFF,TGTGCCAGCAGCTTGGTAGGCGGATACGGTGAGCAGTTCTTC
TRBV12-3/TRBV12-4,NA,13,NA,TRBJ1-1,CASSLGRGTEAFF,TGTGCCAGCAGCTTAGGGAGAGGCACTGAAGCTTTCTTT
TRBV7-2,NA,17,TRBD1,TRBJ2-6,CASSPDRVRSGANVLTF,TGTGCCAGCAGCCCCGACAGGGTTCGCTCTGGGGCCAACGTCCTGACTTTC
TRBV7-2,NA,14,TRBD1,TRBJ1-1,CASSFTSTGTEAFF,TGTGCCAGCAGCTTTACTTCGACAGGGACCGAAGCTTTCTTT
TRBV29-1,NA,10,NA,TRBJ2-3,CSVRVDTQYF,TGCAGCGTGCGGGTGGATACGCAGTATTTT
TRBV10-3,NA,14,NA,TRBJ2-5,CAISVGQGQETQYF,TGTGCCATCAGTGTTGGGCAGGGACAAGAGACCCAGTACTTC
TRBV19,NA,22,TRBD2,TRBJ2-3,CASSPRSRGREAGPVSTDTQYF,TGTGCCAGTAGTCCAAGAAGTCGAGGGCGGGAGGCCGGACCGGTGAGCACAGATACGCAGTATTTT
TRBV24-1,NA,12,NA,TRBJ2-2,CATERWTGELFF,TGTGCCACCGAGCGTTGGACCGGGGAGCTGTTTTTT
TRBV7-2,NA,14,NA,TRBJ2-5,CASSYGPSRETQYF,TGTGCCAGCAGCTATGGGCCTAGCAGAGAGACCCAGTACTTC
TRBV7-9,NA,15,TRBD1,TRBJ2-3,CASSPGGGLTDTQYF,TGTGCCAGCAGCCCAGGGGGCGGATTAACAGATACGCAGTATTTT
TRBV7-9,NA,16,NA,TRBJ1-5,CASSLGTIYSNQPQHF,TGTGCCAGCAGCTTAGGGACAATATATAGCAATCAGCCCCAGCATTTT
TRBV7-9,NA,12,NA,TRBJ1-2,CASSLRRNGYTF,TGTGCCAGCAGCTTGAGGCGGAATGGCTACACCTTC
TRBV29-1,few,12,NA,TRBJ2-5,CSVVSGQETQYF,TGCAGCGTTGTATCGGGCCAAGAGACCCAGTACTTC
TRBV7-6,few,13,NA,TRBJ1-5,CASSLGAYQPQHF,TGTGCCAGCAGCTTGGGGGCTTACCAGCCCCAGCATTTT
TRBV18,NA,18,NA,TRBJ1-2,CASSPLFVYVVEAGGYTF,TGTGCCAGCTCACCACTCTTTGTCTATGTCGTGGAGGCGGGCGGCTACACCTTC
TRBV29-1,NA,13,TRBD1,TRBJ1-1,CSGATGVDTEAFF,TGCAGCGGCGCGACAGGGGTTGACACTGAAGCTTTCTTT
TRBV10-1,NA,12,NA,TRBJ2-7,CASSDGSYEQYF,TGCGCCAGCAGTGACGGCTCCTACGAGCAGTACTTC
TRBV9,NA,14,NA,TRBJ2-7,CASSARPGSYEQYF,TGTGCCAGCAGCGCCCGCCCAGGTTCCTACGAGCAGTACTTC
TRBV25-1,NA,14,NA,TRBJ2-1,CASSALGTSNEQFF,TGTGCCAGCAGCGCACTCGGGACTTCTAATGAGCAGTTCTTC
TRBV6-2/TRBV6-3,NA,17,NA,TRBJ2-1,CASSYSSVSQTSNEQFF,TGTGCCAGCAGTTACTCTTCCGTAAGTCAGACTAGCAATGAGCAGTTCTTC
TRBV19,NA,15,NA,TRBJ1-5,CASRTGDDSNQPQHF,TGTGCCAGTAGGACAGGCGATGATAGCAATCAGCCCCAGCATTTT
TRBV7-9,few,15,TRBD1,TRBJ1-6,CASSSGQGKNSPLHF,TGTGCCAGCAGCTCTGGACAGGGGAAAAATTCACCCCTCCACTTT
TRBV28,NA,15,TRBD1,TRBJ1-5,CASRPNRGLVQPQHF,TGTGCCAGCAGACCCAACAGGGGCTTGGTTCAGCCCCAGCATTTT
TRBV7-2,NA,14,NA,TRBJ2-5,CASSSTGLRETQYF,TGTGCCAGCAGCTCCACAGGGTTGCGAGAGACCCAGTACTTC
TRBV7-2,NA,14,NA,TRBJ1-4,CASSQRTGIEKLFF,TGTGCCAGCAGCCAACGAACAGGGATTGAAAAACTGTTTTTT
TRBV19,NA,16,NA,TRBJ1-2,CASTHTGRTDNYGYTF,TGTGCCAGTACCCACACCGGGAGAACGGACAACTATGGCTACACCTTC
TRBV6-5,NA,15,NA,TRBJ1-3,CASSYSRGSGNTIYF,TGTGCCAGCAGTTACTCACGGGGCTCTGGAAACACCATATATTTT
TRBV14,NA,15,TRBD1,TRBJ1-1,CASSHGDRGITEAFF,TGTGCCAGCAGCCACGGGGACAGGGGTATTACTGAAGCTTTCTTT
TRBV11-3,NA,16,TRBD2,TRBJ2-1,CASSLRRGLADNEQFF,TGTGCCAGCAGCTTAAGGCGGGGACTAGCGGACAATGAGCAGTTCTTC
TRBV18,NA,15,NA,TRBJ2-1,CASLPAGESYNEQFF,TGTGCCAGCTTACCAGCAGGGGAATCCTACAATGAGCAGTTCTTC
TRBV6-5,NA,14,NA,TRBJ2-3,CASSRTDDRGTQYF,TGTGCCAGCAGCCGGACGGACGACCGGGGTACGCAGTATTTT
TRBV10-3,once,15,NA,TRBJ1-1,CAISEIGFVNTEAFF,TGTGCCATCAGTGAGATCGGGTTTGTAAACACTGAAGCTTTCTTT
TRBV19,NA,17,NA,TRBJ1-5,CASSMSGYQNSNQPQHF,TGTGCCAGTAGTATGTCAGGGTACCAGAATAGCAATCAGCCCCAGCATTTT
TRBV6-2/TRBV6-3,NA,13,NA,TRBJ2-7,CASSPLDSYEQYF,TGTGCCAGCAGCCCCCTGGACAGCTACGAGCAGTACTTC
TRBV15,few,15,TRBD1,TRBJ1-5,CATRVDRVGNQPQHF,TGTGCCACCAGGGTGGACAGGGTCGGCAATCAGCCCCAGCATTTT